The sequence of this TCR beta chain was determined in a study of T cell changes during pregnancy in multiple sclerosis. V lost 0 bases, J lost 4 bases, and 14 bases lay in between. Germline values: CDR1 SGDLS, CDR2 YYNGEE. CDR3 length: 16 residues. The data were produced by immunoSEQ multiplex PCR, yet TCRdb's version contains in-frame clones alone and is incomplete. The sample includes 65,000 to 90,000 clones, around 90% seen only once; the top ten take roughly 0.3%. This specimen was CD4+ T cells from peripheral blood mononuclear cells, taken after pregnancy. The TCR comes from a female donor with multiple sclerosis, enrolled in a pregnancy study. This chain uses TRBV9 with TRBJ1-3; D is perhaps TRBD1 (5 bases). The CDR3 sequence is CASSVASRQGGNTIYF. Written as DNA, the CDR3 is TGTGCCAGCAGCGTAGCTAGTAGGCAGGGAGGAAACACCATATATTTT.